This T cell receptor beta chain was identified in a study of blood T cell repertoires in COVID-19. Across the whole study: COVID-19 samples from acute and convalescent phases originated in the United States, Italy and Spain. In each case, the material was cDNA or gDNA derived from T cells, B-cell-depleted T cells, or PBMCs.

Sequencing used immunoSEQ multiplex PCR; TCRdb keeps in-frame clones, though not all of them. This sample has 150,000 to 200,000 clones, with approximately 86% found just once. Cohort allocation depended upon clinical history that participants reported. Each recovered donor of Cohort 3 presented with two negative PCRs, clearance, or symptom resolution. In germline, CDR1 is MNHEY, CDR2 SVGEGT. The CDR3 covers 17 residues. The J segment lost 7 bases and the V segment lost 4 bases, leaving 10 bases of the junction unmatched. This receptor was identified in a woman in her thirties who had recovered from COVID-19. The chain combines TRBV6-2 or TRBV6-3 with TRBJ2-1, with 13 bases identical to TRBD2. The sample consisted of PBMCs or T cells enriched from blood (not recorded which). In nucleotides, the CDR3 is TGTGCCAGCAGTTCTACCCGGGGACTAGCGGGAAGGAATGAGCAGTTCTTC. It codes for CASSSTRGLAGRNEQFF.